This entry features one TCR beta chain sequence. Its antigen remains unknown. The table came from immunoSEQ multiplex PCR; TCRdb's copy has only in-frame clones and leaves some out. The repertoire consists of 15,000 to 20,000 clones, with around 91% occurring once and the leading ten covering less than 0.9%. Trimming cost V 0 bases and J 3 bases, with 11 bases left between them. The CDR3 runs to 15 residues. Germline assignment: CDR1 SGHNT and CDR2 YENEEA. The data were taken from a study of circulating and synovial CD4+ cells in juvenile arthritis. General study points: CPL versus bulk CD4 samples: T cell genome counts differed by at least an order of magnitude. Diversity here was lower than in bulk blood CD4 cells. Shared-clonotype fractions with synovium likely underestimate full repertoire overlap.

This sequence originates from a human donor with juvenile idiopathic arthritis. The rearrangement links TRBV11-3 to TRBJ2-5; a weak D match, TRBD1 (6 bases). The sequenced material came from CD4+ T cells from blood. The CDR3 reads CASSLESGDEETQYF. In DNA form, the CDR3 reads TGTGCCAGCAGCTTAGAGTCAGGGGATGAAGAGACCCAGTACTTC.